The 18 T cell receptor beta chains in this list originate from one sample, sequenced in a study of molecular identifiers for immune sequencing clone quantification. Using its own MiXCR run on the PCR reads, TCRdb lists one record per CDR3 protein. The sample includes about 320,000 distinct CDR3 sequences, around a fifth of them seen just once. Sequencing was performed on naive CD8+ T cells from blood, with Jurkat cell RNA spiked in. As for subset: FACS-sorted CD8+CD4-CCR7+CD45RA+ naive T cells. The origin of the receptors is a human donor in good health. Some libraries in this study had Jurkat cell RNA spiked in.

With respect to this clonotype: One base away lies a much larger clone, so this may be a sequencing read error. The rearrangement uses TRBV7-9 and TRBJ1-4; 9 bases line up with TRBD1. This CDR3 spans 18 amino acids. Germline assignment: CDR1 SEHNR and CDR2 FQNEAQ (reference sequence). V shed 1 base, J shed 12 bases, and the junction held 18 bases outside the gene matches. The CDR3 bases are TGTGCCAGCAGCTTAGGCCCGGGACAGGGTGGATTATACGAAGAACTGTTTTTT. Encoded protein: CASSLGPGQGGLYEELFF.

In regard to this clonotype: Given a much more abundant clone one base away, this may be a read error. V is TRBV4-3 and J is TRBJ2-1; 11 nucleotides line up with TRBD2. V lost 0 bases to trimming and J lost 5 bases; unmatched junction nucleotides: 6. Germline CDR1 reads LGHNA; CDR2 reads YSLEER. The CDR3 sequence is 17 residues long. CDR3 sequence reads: CASSQEVAGGSDNEQFF. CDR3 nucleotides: TGCGCCAGCAGCCAAGAAGTAGCGGGAGGGTCGGACAATGAGCAGTTCTTC.

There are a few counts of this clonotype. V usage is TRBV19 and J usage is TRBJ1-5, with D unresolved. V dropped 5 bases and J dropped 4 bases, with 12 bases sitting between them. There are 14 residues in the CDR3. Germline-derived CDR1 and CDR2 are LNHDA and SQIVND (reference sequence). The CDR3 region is CASSAPIPNQPQHF. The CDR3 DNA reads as TGTGCCAGTAGTGCCCCGATCCCTAATCAGCCCCAGCATTTT.

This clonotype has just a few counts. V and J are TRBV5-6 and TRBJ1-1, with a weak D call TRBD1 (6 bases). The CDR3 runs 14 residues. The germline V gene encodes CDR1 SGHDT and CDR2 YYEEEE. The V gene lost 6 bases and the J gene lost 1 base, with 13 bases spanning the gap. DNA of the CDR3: TGTGCCAGCAACTGGGGGCGGTCGAACACTGAAGCTTTCTTT. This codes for CASNWGRSNTEAFF.

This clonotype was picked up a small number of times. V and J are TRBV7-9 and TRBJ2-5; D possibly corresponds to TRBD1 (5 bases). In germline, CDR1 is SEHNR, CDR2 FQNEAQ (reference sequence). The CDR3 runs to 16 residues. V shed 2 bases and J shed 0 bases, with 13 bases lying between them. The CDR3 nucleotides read TGTGCCAGCAGCTTAATGACAGATCTGTACCAAGAGACCCAGTACTTC. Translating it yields CASSLMTDLYQETQYF.

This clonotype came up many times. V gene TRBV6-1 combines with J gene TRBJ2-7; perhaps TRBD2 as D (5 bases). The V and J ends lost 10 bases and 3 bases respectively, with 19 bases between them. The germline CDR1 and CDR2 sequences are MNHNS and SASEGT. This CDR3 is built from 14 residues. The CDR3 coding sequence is TGTGCCATATCCCCGACCGACGCGGGCTACGAGCAGTACTTC. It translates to CAISPTDAGYEQYF.

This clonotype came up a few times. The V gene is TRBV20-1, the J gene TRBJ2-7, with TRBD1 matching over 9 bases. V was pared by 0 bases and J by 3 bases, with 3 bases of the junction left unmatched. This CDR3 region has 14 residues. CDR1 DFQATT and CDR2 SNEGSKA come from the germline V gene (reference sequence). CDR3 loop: CSARDVDRGYEQYF. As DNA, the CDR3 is TGCAGTGCTAGAGATGTGGACAGGGGCTACGAGCAGTACTTC.

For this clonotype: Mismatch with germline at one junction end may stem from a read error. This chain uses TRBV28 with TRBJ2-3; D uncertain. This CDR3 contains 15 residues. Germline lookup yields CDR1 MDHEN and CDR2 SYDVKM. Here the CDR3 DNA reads TGTGCCAGCAGTCCCCTCCCTTTAGTCACAGTTACGCAGTATTTT. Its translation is CASSPLPLVTVTQYF.

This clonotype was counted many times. This chain's CDR3 is CASSQDRATSSYEQYF. CDR3 DNA: TGTGCCAGCAGCCAAGATCGAGCGACTAGCTCCTACGAGCAGTACTTC. The V call is TRBV3-1, the J call TRBJ2-7; possibly TRBD2 for D (6 bases). Trimming removed 0 bases at V and 0 bases at J, with 12 bases between. Per germline, CDR1 LGHDT and CDR2 YNNKEL (reference sequence). CDR3 length: 16 amino acids.

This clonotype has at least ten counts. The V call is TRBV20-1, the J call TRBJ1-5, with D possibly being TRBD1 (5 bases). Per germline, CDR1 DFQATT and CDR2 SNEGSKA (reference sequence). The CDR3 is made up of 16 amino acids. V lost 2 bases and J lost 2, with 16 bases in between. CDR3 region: CSARQGSGSGNQPQHF. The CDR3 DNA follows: TGCAGTGCTAGACAGGGATCAGGCTCTGGCAATCAGCCCCAGCATTTT.

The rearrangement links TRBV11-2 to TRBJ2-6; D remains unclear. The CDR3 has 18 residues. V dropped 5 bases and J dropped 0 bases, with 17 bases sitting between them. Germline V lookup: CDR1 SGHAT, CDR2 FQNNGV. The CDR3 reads CASSRDPDFSSGANVLTF. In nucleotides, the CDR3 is TGTGCCAGCAGCCGCGATCCCGATTTTAGCTCTGGGGCCAACGTCCTGACTTTC.

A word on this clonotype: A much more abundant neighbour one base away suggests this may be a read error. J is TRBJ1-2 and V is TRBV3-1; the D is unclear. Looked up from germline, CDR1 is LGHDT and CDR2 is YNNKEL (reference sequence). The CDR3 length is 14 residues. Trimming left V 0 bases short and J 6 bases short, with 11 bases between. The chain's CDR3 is CASSQDGEFHGYTF. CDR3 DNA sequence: TGTGCCAGCAGCCAAGACGGGGAGTTCCATGGCTACACCTTC.

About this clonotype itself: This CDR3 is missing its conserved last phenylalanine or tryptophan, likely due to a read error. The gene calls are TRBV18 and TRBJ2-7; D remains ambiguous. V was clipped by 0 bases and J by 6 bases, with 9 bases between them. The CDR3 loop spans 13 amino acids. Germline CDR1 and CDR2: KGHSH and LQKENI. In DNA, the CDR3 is TGTGCCAGCTCACCACCGTCTTCGGTCGAGCAGTACCTC. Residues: CASSPPSSVEQYL.

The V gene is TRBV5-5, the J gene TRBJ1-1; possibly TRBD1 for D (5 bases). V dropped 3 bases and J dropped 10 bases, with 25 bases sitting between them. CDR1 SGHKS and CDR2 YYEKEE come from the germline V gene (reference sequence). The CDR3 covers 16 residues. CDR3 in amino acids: CASSSGGMARTSGAFF. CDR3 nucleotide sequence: TGTGCCAGCAGCTCCGGGGGGATGGCCCGCACGTCGGGAGCTTTCTTT.

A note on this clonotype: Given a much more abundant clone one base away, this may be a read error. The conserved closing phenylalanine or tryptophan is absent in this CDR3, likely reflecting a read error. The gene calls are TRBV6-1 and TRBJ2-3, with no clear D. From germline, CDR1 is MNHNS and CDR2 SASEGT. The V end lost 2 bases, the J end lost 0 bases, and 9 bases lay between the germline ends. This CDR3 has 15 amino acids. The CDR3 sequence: CASSEPVASTDTQYC. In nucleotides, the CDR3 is TGTGCCAGCAGTGAACCCGTGGCTAGCACAGATACGCAGTATTGT.

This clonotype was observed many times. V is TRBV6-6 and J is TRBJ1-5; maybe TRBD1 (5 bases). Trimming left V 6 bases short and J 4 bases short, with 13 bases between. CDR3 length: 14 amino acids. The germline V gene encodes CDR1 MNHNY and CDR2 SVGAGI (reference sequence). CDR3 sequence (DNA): TGTGCCAGCAGCCCCGGGGGGGTAAATCAGCCCCAGCATTTT. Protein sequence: CASSPGGVNQPQHF.

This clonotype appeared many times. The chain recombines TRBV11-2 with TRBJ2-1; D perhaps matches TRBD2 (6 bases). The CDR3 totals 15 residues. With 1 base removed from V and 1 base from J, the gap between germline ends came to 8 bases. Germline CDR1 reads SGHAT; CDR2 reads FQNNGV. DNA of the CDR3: TGTGCCAGCAGCTTAGTCGGGGGATCCTACAATGAGCAGTTCTTC. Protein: CASSLVGGSYNEQFF.

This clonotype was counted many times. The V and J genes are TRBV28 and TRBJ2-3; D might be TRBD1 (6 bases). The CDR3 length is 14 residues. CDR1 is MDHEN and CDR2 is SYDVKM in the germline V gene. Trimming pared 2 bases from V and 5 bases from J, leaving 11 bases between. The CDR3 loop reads CASSLEGGQDTQYF. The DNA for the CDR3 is TGTGCCAGCAGTTTAGAAGGGGGACAAGATACGCAGTATTTT.